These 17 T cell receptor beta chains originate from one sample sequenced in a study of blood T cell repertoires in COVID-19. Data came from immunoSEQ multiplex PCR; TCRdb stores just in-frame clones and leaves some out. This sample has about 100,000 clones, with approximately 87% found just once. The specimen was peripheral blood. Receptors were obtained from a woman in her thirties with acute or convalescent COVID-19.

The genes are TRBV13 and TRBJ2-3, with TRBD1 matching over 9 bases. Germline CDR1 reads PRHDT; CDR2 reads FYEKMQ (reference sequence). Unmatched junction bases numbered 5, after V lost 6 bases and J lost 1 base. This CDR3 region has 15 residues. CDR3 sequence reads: CASSDRDRGTDTQYF. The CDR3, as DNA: TGTGCCAGCAGTGACCGGGACAGGGGCACAGATACGCAGTATTTT. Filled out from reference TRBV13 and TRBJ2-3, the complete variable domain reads AAGVIQSPRHLIKEKRETATLKCYPIPRHDTVYWYQQGPGQDPQFLISFYEKMQSDKGSIPDRFSAQQFSDYHSELNMSSLELGDSALYFCASSDRDRGTDTQYFGPGTRLTVL.

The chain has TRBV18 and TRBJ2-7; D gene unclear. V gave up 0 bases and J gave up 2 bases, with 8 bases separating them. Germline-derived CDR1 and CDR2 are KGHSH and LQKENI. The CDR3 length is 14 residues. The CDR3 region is CASSPPSGTYEQYF. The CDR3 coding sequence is TGTGCCAGCTCACCACCGTCGGGTACCTACGAGCAGTACTTC.

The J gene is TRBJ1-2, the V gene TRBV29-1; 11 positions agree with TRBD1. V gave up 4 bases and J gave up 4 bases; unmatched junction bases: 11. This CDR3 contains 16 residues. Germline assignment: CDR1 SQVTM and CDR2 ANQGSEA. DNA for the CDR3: TGCAGCGTTGCAACCACCGGACAGGGGGCTGGCTATGGCTACACCTTC. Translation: CSVATTGQGAGYGYTF.

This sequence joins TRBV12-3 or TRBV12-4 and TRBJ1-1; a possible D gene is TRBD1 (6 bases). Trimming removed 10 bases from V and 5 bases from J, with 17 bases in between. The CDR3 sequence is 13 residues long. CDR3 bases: TGTGCCACCTTGCATGAACAGGGAACTGAAGCTTTCTTT. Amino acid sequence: CATLHEQGTEAFF.

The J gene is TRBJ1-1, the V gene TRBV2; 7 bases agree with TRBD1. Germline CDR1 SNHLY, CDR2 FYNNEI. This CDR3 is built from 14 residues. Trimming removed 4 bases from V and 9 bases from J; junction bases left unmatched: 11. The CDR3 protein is CASSGAGGMGKAFF. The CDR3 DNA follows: TGTGCCAGCAGTGGGGCAGGGGGAATGGGTAAAGCTTTCTTT.

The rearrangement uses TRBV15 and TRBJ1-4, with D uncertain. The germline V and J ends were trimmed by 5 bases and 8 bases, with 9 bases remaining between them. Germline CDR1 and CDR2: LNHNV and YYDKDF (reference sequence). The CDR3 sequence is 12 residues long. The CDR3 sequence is CATSEGKEKLFF. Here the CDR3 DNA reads TGTGCCACCAGCGAGGGAAAGGAAAAACTGTTTTTT.

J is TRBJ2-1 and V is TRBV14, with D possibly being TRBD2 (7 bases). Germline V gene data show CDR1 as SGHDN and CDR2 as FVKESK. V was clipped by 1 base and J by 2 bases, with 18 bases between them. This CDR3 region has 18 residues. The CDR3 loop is CASSQGRGGLPAYNEQFF. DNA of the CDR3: TGTGCCAGCAGCCAAGGGAGGGGGGGGCTCCCCGCCTACAATGAGCAGTTCTTC.

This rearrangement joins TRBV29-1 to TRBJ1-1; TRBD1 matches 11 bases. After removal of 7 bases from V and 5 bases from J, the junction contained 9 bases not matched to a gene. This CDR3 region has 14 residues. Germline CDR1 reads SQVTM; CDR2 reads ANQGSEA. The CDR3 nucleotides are TGCAGCGCCCTAAGGGGGACAGGGGGGACTGAAGCTTTCTTT. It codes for CSALRGTGGTEAFF.

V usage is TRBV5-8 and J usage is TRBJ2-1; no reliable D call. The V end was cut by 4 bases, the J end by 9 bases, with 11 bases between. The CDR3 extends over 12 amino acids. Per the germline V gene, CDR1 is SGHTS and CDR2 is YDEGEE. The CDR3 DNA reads TGTGCCAGCAGCCTCGAGGAGTCTGAGCAGTTCTTC. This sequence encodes CASSLEESEQFF.

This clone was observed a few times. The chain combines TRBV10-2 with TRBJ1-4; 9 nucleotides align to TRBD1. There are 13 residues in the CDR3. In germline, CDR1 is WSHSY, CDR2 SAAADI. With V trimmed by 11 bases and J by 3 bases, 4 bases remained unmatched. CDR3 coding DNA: TGCGCCTGCGGACAGGGGCCTAATGAAAAACTGTTTTTT. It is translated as CACGQGPNEKLFF.

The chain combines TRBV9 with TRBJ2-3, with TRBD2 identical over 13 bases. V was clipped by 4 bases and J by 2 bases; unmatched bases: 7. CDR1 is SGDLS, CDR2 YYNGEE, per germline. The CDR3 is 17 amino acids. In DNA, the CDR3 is TGTGCCAGCAGCTCCCGACTAGCGGGGGGCCACACAGATACGCAGTATTTT. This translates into CASSSRLAGGHTDTQYF.

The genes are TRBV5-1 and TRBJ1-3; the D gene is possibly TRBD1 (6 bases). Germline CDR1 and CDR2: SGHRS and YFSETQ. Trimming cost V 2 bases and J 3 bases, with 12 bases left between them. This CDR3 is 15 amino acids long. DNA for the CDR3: TGCGCCAGCAGCTTAAACAGGGAGAATGGAAACACCATATATTTT. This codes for CASSLNRENGNTIYF.

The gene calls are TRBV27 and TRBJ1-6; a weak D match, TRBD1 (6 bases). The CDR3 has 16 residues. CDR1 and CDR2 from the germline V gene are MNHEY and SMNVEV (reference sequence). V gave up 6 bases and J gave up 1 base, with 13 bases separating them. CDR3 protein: CASRRLQGSYNSPLHF. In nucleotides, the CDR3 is TGTGCCAGCAGGAGACTCCAGGGGTCCTATAATTCACCCCTCCACTTT.

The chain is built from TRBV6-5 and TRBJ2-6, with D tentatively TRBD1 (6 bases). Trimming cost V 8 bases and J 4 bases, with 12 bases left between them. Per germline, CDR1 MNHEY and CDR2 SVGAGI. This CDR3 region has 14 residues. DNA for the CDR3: TGTGCCAGCGGATTGGGGGCCGGGGCCAACGTCCTGACTTTC. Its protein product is CASGLGAGANVLTF.

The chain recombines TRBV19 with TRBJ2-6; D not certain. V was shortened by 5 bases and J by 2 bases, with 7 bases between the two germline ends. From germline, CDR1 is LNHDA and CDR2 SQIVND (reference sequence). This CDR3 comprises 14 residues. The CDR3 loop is CASSFRAGANVLTF. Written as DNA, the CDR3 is TGTGCCAGTAGTTTCCGGGCTGGGGCCAACGTCCTGACTTTC.

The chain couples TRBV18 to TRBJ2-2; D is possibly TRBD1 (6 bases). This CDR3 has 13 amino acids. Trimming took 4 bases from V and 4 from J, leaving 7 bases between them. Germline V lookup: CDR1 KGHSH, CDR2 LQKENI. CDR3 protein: CASSQQGTGELFF. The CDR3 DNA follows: TGTGCCAGCTCACAACAGGGCACCGGGGAGCTGTTTTTT.

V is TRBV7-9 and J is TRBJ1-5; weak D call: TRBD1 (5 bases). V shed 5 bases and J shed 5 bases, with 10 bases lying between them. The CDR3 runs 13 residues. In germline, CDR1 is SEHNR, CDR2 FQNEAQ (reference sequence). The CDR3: CASSQGSYQPQHF. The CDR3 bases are TGTGCCAGCAGCCAGGGCAGCTATCAGCCCCAGCATTTT.